This T cell receptor (beta chain) was identified in a study of post-analysis software for immune sequencing data. Overall study findings and caveats: A handful of TRBV segments appeared more often in patients than in controls, and TRBV5-6, TRBV5-1 and TRBV20-1 were among these.

With regard to this clonotype: Its antigen is as yet unknown.

Looked up from germline, CDR1 is DFQATT and CDR2 is SNEGSKA (reference sequence). The junction had 8 bases not matched to a gene; V was cut back by 3 bases and J by 7 bases. The CDR3 sequence is 14 residues long. Researchers reported that TCR beta cDNA libraries carried unique molecular identifiers. Each CDR3 protein is one row after TCRdb ran MiXCR on the PCR reads. In the table there are hundreds of thousands of distinct CDR3 sequences, approximately 59% of which are singletons. Sequenced input: blood. The J gene is TRBJ2-1, the V gene TRBV20-1; TRBD2 aligns across 8 bases. This sequence was found in a girl under 10 years old with multiple sclerosis. CDR3: CSASLAGPGNEQFF. Written as DNA, the CDR3 is TGCAGTGCTAGTCTAGCGGGTCCTGGAAATGAGCAGTTCTTC.